This T cell receptor (beta chain) was observed in a study of CD8 T cells in Susac syndrome. V dropped 1 base and J dropped 4 bases, with 13 bases sitting between them. The CDR3 has 16 residues. Germline V lookup: CDR1 MNHNS, CDR2 SASEGT. With random hexamers, reverse transcription was performed on about 0.5 to 1 ug of RNA. TCRdb ran MiXCR on the immunoSEQ multiplex PCR reads and lists one entry per CDR3 protein. The sample yields some 130,000 distinct CDR3 sequences, roughly 80% seen once. Sequencing of TCR beta was undertaken in CD8+ and CD4+ T cells derived from blood. The source material was CD8+ T cells from PBMCs. The receptor's source is a human donor with multiple sclerosis. The rearrangement uses TRBV6-1 and TRBJ2-2; D call uncertain. The CDR3 protein is CASSEGARWSTGELFF. The DNA of the CDR3 is TGTGCCAGCAGTGAAGGGGCAAGGTGGAGCACCGGGGAGCTGTTTTTT.